This record concerns one T cell receptor beta chain sequence. Antigen unknown. These data originate in a study of shared clonotypes between healthy human individuals. Recent vaccinations or acute infections were absent in the healthy HIV-negative adult donors. Study-level findings and limits: A generally larger estimated richness was seen in naive subsets than in memory subsets.

Repertoires were generated with immunoSEQ multiplex PCR, while TCRdb's copy carries only in-frame clones and drops some. The table includes some 2,100,000 clones, about 94% detected once. CDR1 and CDR2 from the germline V gene are SGDLS and YYNGEE. The CDR3 contains 18 residues. Trimming took 0 bases from V and 3 from J; bases not matched to a gene: 12. Sequenced input: naive CD4+ T cells sorted from blood. Stated subset: CD45RA+ positively selected. The clonotype comes from a man aged 18 to 30 in good health. The chain is built from TRBV9 and TRBJ2-3, with 8 nucleotides matching TRBD2. For the CDR3, the DNA is TGTGCCAGCAGCGTAGGAGGGGCGGGAGGAATGCAAACAGATACGCAGTATTTT. Translation gives CASSVGGAGGMQTDTQYF.